This T cell receptor (beta chain) was sequenced in a study of post-analysis software for immune sequencing data. Whole-study findings and limits: Compared with controls, patients had more of about 5 TRBV segments, including TRBV5-6, TRBV5-1 and TRBV20-1. By F measure, samples from a shared preparation batch strongly co-clustered. People with multiple sclerosis had a significantly lower normalized Chao1 diversity than controls did.

Regarding this clonotype: The antigen is not known.

Unique molecular identifiers were built into the TCR beta cDNA libraries. Some 540,000 cDNA molecules were obtained from approximately 0.91 to 9.4 million T cells. TCRdb used MiXCR to reprocess the PCR reads, holding one entry per CDR3 protein. The data contain under 900,000 distinct CDR3 sequences, 53% of them singletons. This CDR3 contains 15 residues. V was shortened by 3 bases and J by 0 bases, with 11 bases between the two germline ends. The germline V gene has CDR1 LGHDT and CDR2 YNNKEL (reference sequence). The sequencing sample was made of blood. This chain connects TRBV3-1 to TRBJ1-1; D uncertain. This receptor was identified in a girl between 10 and 17 years old with multiple sclerosis. CDR3 bases: TGTGCCAGCAGCCAGAGACGGGTATTGAACACTGAAGCTTTCTTT. This codes for CASSQRRVLNTEAFF.